A selection of T cell receptor beta chains follows, all from one sample in a study of patients and donors after allogeneic stem cell transplantation. Each CDR3 protein is one row after TCRdb ran MiXCR on the RT-PCR reads. The data show about 150,000 distinct CDR3 sequences, about 40% seen once. The source material was blood, either unsorted or a sorted T cell fraction (not recorded which). Receptor source: a human donor who was either an allogeneic HSCT recipient or a stem cell or donor lymphocyte infusion donor (not recorded which). It is not recorded whose cells these are; they may come from a transplant donor. The CDR3 runs from the conserved cysteine through the conserved F or W. D genes are given only for firm matches. Clone sizes are given selectively: once, few, many, or a class where the clone is expanded.

many | NA | TRBJ1-2 | TRBV3-1 | CASSQELQGNYGYTF | TGTGCCAGCAGCCAAGAACTACAGGGTAACTATGGCTACACCTTC
few | NA | TRBJ1-5 | TRBV19 | CASSISNHPQHF | TGTGCCAGTAGTATTAGCAATCACCCCCAGCATTTT
NA | NA | TRBJ2-2 | TRBV7-2 | CASSRDFLEGELFF | TGTGCCAGCAGCCGGGACTTCCTCGAAGGGGAGCTGTTTTTT
NA | TRBD2 | TRBJ2-3 | TRBV6-2/TRBV6-3 | CASSYSKLAGITDTQYF | TGTGCCAGCAGTTACTCGAAACTAGCGGGGATCACAGATACGCAGTATTTT
few | NA | TRBJ1-3 | TRBV20-1 | CSARDVGVSTIYF | TGCAGTGCTAGAGATGTCGGGGTGTCCACCATATATTTT
once | NA | TRBJ2-7 | TRBV4-3 | CASSQDHSSYEQYF | TGCGCCAGCAGCCAAGATCACAGCTCCTACGAGCAGTACTTC
few | NA | TRBJ1-6 | TRBV6-5 | CASSRPPSYNSPLHF | TGTGCCAGCAGTCGTCCCCCCTCCTATAATTCACCCCTCCACTTT
NA | TRBD1 | TRBJ1-1 | TRBV3-1 | CASSSTGGPNTEAFF | TGTGCCAGCAGCTCCACAGGGGGCCCGAACACTGAAGCTTTCTTT
few | NA | TRBJ2-5 | TRBV29-1 | CSVATLYRETQYF | TGCAGCGTGGCCACTCTATACAGGGAGACCCAGTACTTC
NA | NA | TRBJ1-3 | TRBV9 | CASSVEGTATSGNTIYF | TGTGCCAGCAGCGTAGAAGGGACCGCCACCTCTGGAAACACCATATATTTT
NA | TRBD2 | TRBJ2-1 | TRBV6-6 | CASSYERGGGGNEQFF | TGTGCCAGCAGTTACGAGCGGGGGGGCGGTGGCAATGAGCAGTTCTTC
few | NA | TRBJ2-2 | TRBV6-2/TRBV6-3 | CASSSGFGELFF | TGTGCCAGCAGTTCAGGGTTCGGGGAGCTGTTTTTT
NA | NA | TRBJ1-6 | TRBV28 | CASSPAGIGASYNSPLHF | TGTGCCAGCAGTCCCGCGGGGATCGGCGCCTCCTATAATTCACCCCTCCACTTT
few | TRBD1 | TRBJ2-1 | TRBV20-1 | CSATKGQEGYNEQFF | TGCAGTGCTACTAAGGGACAGGAAGGATACAATGAGCAGTTCTTC
few | NA | TRBJ1-2 | TRBV9 | CASTGTDYGYTF | TGTGCCAGCACTGGAACCGACTATGGCTACACCTTC
NA | TRBD2 | TRBJ2-5 | TRBV11-2 | CASSLAGGIQETQYF | TGTGCCAGCAGCCTAGCGGGGGGGATCCAAGAGACCCAGTACTTC
NA | TRBD1 | TRBJ1-5 | TRBV6-2/TRBV6-3 | CASSPGQFYSNQPQHF | TGTGCCAGCAGCCCGGGACAGTTTTATAGCAATCAGCCCCAGCATTTT
few | TRBD1 | TRBJ1-5 | TRBV4-2 | CASSPQGMGNQPQHF | TGTGCCAGCAGCCCACAGGGGATGGGCAATCAGCCCCAGCATTTT
NA | TRBD1 | TRBJ1-2 | TRBV9 | CASSPLQGRTLDYGYTF | TGTGCCAGCAGCCCCCTACAGGGGAGAACCCTGGACTATGGCTACACCTTC
few | NA | TRBJ1-1 | TRBV9 | CASSVGRANTEAFF | TGTGCCAGCAGCGTAGGACGGGCGAACACTGAAGCTTTCTTT
NA | TRBD2 | TRBJ2-1 | TRBV5-5 | CASSLRSGGTNYNEQFF | TGTGCCAGCAGCTTGCGTAGCGGGGGGACGAACTACAATGAGCAGTTCTTC
NA | NA | TRBJ1-2 | TRBV12-3/TRBV12-4 | CASTPPMPAYGYTF | TGTGCCAGCACCCCCCCCATGCCAGCCTATGGCTACACCTTC
NA | NA | TRBJ1-6 | TRBV4-2 | CASSHDRDSSYNSPLHF | TGTGCCAGCAGCCATGATCGCGATAGCTCCTATAATTCACCCCTCCACTTT
NA | NA | TRBJ2-5 | TRBV7-9 | CASSMIQGREWTQYF | TGTGCCAGCAGCATGATTCAGGGAAGAGAGTGGACCCAGTACTTC
NA | TRBD1 | TRBJ1-2 | TRBV20-1 | CSAWTGGSEPYGYTF | TGCAGTGCCTGGACAGGGGGCTCGGAACCCTATGGCTACACCTTC
few | NA | TRBJ1-2 | TRBV6-6 | CASSYPNPGANYGYTF | TGTGCCAGCAGTTACCCGAATCCGGGGGCAAACTATGGCTACACCTTC
NA | TRBD1 | TRBJ2-7 | TRBV6-2/TRBV6-3 | CATDRGQEYEQYF | TGTGCCACAGACAGGGGGCAGGAATACGAGCAGTACTTC
NA | NA | TRBJ1-4 | TRBV29-1 | CSVEDRVQGNEKLFF | TGCAGCGTTGAAGATCGGGTGCAGGGAAATGAAAAACTGTTTTTT
NA | TRBD1 | TRBJ1-2 | TRBV7-2 | CASSLYDRGGGGYTF | TGTGCCAGCAGCTTATACGACAGGGGAGGTGGCGGCTACACCTTC
NA | TRBD2 | TRBJ2-1 | TRBV20-1 | CSASWGGSYNEQFF | TGCAGTGCTAGTTGGGGGGGCTCCTACAATGAGCAGTTCTTC